The next 27 T cell receptor beta chains were all read from a single sample in a study of cytomegalovirus exposure and HLA in healthy donors. Primers: 60 Vbeta forward and 13 Jbeta reverse. Sequencing was performed with immunoSEQ multiplex PCR; in TCRdb, only in-frame clones are kept and a portion is missing. This table has roughly 100,000 clones, approximately 87% appearing once. Sequenced material: PBMCs. The receptors originated from a middle-aged man in good health and CMV-seronegative.

The chain combines TRBV9 with TRBJ2-3; the match to TRBD2 covers 10 bases. CDR1 SGDLS and CDR2 YYNGEE come from the germline V gene. This CDR3 comprises 13 residues. The trim removed 3 bases at V and 9 bases at J, leaving 4 bases unmatched. CDR3 protein: CASSANSGGTQYF. The DNA for the CDR3 is TGTGCCAGCAGCGCTAATAGCGGGGGGACGCAGTATTTT.

A single count supports this clone. V and J are TRBV19 and TRBJ2-6; maybe TRBD2 (6 bases). Germline CDR1 reads LNHDA; CDR2 reads SQIVND (reference sequence). The CDR3 is 17 amino acids. Trimming removed 1 base from V and 4 bases from J, with 14 bases in between. The CDR3 DNA reads TGTGCCAGTAGTATAGCGGAGGGTACGACCGGGGCCAACGTCCTGACTTTC. This gives the protein CASSIAEGTTGANVLTF.

This sequence joins TRBV6-1 and TRBJ1-2; D remains ambiguous. Germline V lookup: CDR1 MNHNS, CDR2 SASEGT. CDR3 size: 14 residues. Trimming removed 6 bases at V and 4 bases at J, with 15 bases between. For the CDR3, the DNA is TGTGCCAGCAGCCTAACCGGAGTCTTCTATGGCTACACCTTC. Translated: CASSLTGVFYGYTF.

In its sample, this clone was seen once. V gene TRBV11-2 combines with J gene TRBJ1-1, with a tentative D call TRBD1 (6 bases). Germline V lookup: CDR1 SGHAT, CDR2 FQNNGV. The germline V and J ends were trimmed by 0 bases and 4 bases, with 9 bases remaining between them. The CDR3 is 14 residues long. CDR3 sequence reads: CASSLDRGGTEAFF. The CDR3 DNA sequence: TGTGCCAGCAGCTTAGATAGAGGGGGCACTGAAGCTTTCTTT.

The rearrangement links TRBV30 to TRBJ2-5; 7 nucleotides line up with TRBD2. CDR1 GTSNPN and CDR2 SVGIG come from the germline V gene (reference sequence). This CDR3 has 13 residues. Trimming cost V 0 bases and J 8 bases; bases outside gene matches: 6. The CDR3 is CAWSVGRGDTQYF. The CDR3 coding sequence is TGTGCCTGGAGTGTCGGCCGGGGGGACACCCAGTACTTC.

This chain links TRBV5-6 with TRBJ1-2; 8 bases fit TRBD1. CDR3 length: 14 amino acids. CDR1 and CDR2 (germline): SGHDT, YYEEEE. J was trimmed by 8 bases and V by 0 bases; bases with no gene match: 6. CDR3: CASSLVGTGYGYTF. CDR3 nucleotides: TGTGCCAGCAGCTTGGTCGGGACAGGATACGGCTACACCTTC.

The CDR3 region is CASSLDRSPYEQYF. The CDR3 DNA reads TGTGCCAGCAGCTTGGACAGGAGTCCCTACGAGCAGTACTTC. The chain has TRBV5-6 and TRBJ2-7; weak D call: TRBD1 (5 bases). Germline-derived CDR1 and CDR2 are SGHDT and YYEEEE. V was trimmed by 0 bases and J by 2 bases, leaving 9 bases between them. The CDR3 runs to 14 residues.

V is TRBV18 and J is TRBJ1-6; 7 positions agree with TRBD1. V lost 2 bases to trimming and J lost 8 bases; unmatched junction nucleotides: 9. Germline assignment: CDR1 KGHSH and CDR2 LQKENI. CDR3 length: 16 amino acids. The chain's CDR3 is CASSPSQGVSDSPLHF. The CDR3 bases are TGTGCCAGCTCACCATCTCAGGGGGTTAGCGATTCACCCCTCCACTTT.

The genes are TRBV6-5 and TRBJ1-6, with 9 bases matching TRBD1. Trimming cost V 4 bases and J 13 bases; bases outside gene matches: 11. The CDR3 is 15 residues long. CDR1 is MNHEY and CDR2 is SVGAGI in the germline V gene. The CDR3 sequence: CASSLSSGQGRPLHF. As DNA, the CDR3 is TGTGCCAGCAGTTTATCCTCGGGACAGGGCCGCCCCCTCCACTTT.

A remark on this clone: At the DNA level, this CDR3 is encoded by other sequences in the same sample as well. V and J are TRBV4-1 and TRBJ2-2; 10 bases align to TRBD2. Losses at the gene ends were 0 bases for V and 1 base for J; bases not matched to a gene: 5. Germline CDR1 and CDR2: MGHRA and YSYEKL. The CDR3 spans 18 residues. CDR3 amino acids: CASSQDASGGLNTGELFF. The CDR3 nucleotides read TGCGCCAGCAGCCAAGACGCTAGCGGGGGCCTGAACACCGGGGAGCTGTTTTTT.

V is TRBV5-1 and J is TRBJ2-6; possible D gene TRBD1, 5 bases. V lost 4 bases and J lost 0, with 8 bases in between. CDR1 is SGHRS and CDR2 is YFSETQ in the germline V gene. CDR3 size: 15 residues. The CDR3 DNA is TGCGCCAGCAGCCAGGGTACCTCTGGGGCCAACGTCCTGACTTTC. Its protein product is CASSQGTSGANVLTF.

J is TRBJ1-2 and V is TRBV19; no definite D call. Trimming pared 3 bases from V and 5 bases from J, leaving 7 bases between. The CDR3 covers 12 residues. Germline V gene data show CDR1 as LNHDA and CDR2 as SQIVND (reference sequence). In nucleotides, the CDR3 is TGTGCCAGTAGTATTTCGGAGTATGGCTACACCTTC. Its translation: CASSISEYGYTF.

This chain joins TRBV7-6 and TRBJ1-1; a possible D gene is TRBD1 (6 bases). V was clipped by 0 bases and J by 6 bases, with 11 bases between them. In germline, CDR1 is SGHVS, CDR2 FNYEAQ. The CDR3 runs 14 residues. The CDR3 protein is CASSLAPTGSEAFF. Written as DNA, the CDR3 is TGTGCCAGCAGCTTAGCCCCGACAGGTTCTGAAGCTTTCTTT. Supplemented by reference TRBV7-6 and TRBJ1-1, the full variable domain reads GAGVSQSPRYKVTKRGQDVALRCDPISGHVSLYWYRQALGQGPEFLTYFNYEAQQDKSGLPNDRFSAERPEGSISTLTIQRTEQRDSAMYRCASSLAPTGSEAFFGQGTRLTVV.

This rearrangement joins TRBV30 to TRBJ2-2; possible D gene TRBD1, 5 bases. Germline loops: CDR1 GTSNPN, CDR2 SVGIG (reference sequence). CDR3 length equals 14 residues. Trimming cost V 0 bases and J 7 bases, with 12 bases left between them. CDR3 sequence reads: CAWSVVGAGGELFF. CDR3 bases: TGTGCCTGGAGTGTGGTAGGGGCTGGCGGGGAGCTGTTTTTT.

The rearrangement joins TRBV5-6 to TRBJ1-2, with a weak D call TRBD1 (6 bases). Trimming left V 4 bases short and J 5 bases short, with 12 bases between. In germline, CDR1 is SGHDT, CDR2 YYEEEE. CDR3 length equals 13 residues. In DNA form, the CDR3 reads TGTGCCAGCAGCCTTGGGACACGTTATGGCTACACCTTC. Encoded protein: CASSLGTRYGYTF.

J is TRBJ2-3 and V is TRBV10-1; 10 nucleotides align to TRBD1. V lost 3 bases and J lost 4; bases outside the gene matches: 10. Germline V gene sequence: CDR1 WNHNN, CDR2 SYGVQD (reference sequence). This CDR3 has 17 residues. The CDR3, as DNA: TGCGCCAGCAGTGACGGTGGGACAGGGGATTTGGCAGATACGCAGTATTTT. Translation: CASSDGGTGDLADTQYF.

The CDR3 bases are TGTGCCAGCAGCTATACCGGGACTAGGACCCGCACAGATACGCAGTATTTT. Translating gives CASSYTGTRTRTDTQYF. V usage is TRBV5-6 and J usage is TRBJ2-3, with 8 bases identical to TRBD2. V lost 3 bases, J lost 1 base, and 10 bases stayed unmatched. This CDR3 has 17 amino acids. The germline CDR1 and CDR2 sequences are SGHDT and YYEEEE.

This clone has a single count. This chain joins TRBV2 and TRBJ1-1, with 7 bases aligning to TRBD1. V gave up 5 bases and J gave up 2 bases; unmatched junction bases: 2. The CDR3 consists of 13 residues. Germline-derived CDR1 and CDR2 are SNHLY and FYNNEI. This CDR3 reads CASSLGGNTEAFF. CDR3 nucleotides: TGTGCCAGCAGTTTAGGGGGCAACACTGAAGCTTTCTTT.

The chain employs TRBV10-3 and TRBJ1-1; 10 bases line up with TRBD1. Trimming removed 0 bases from V and 7 bases from J; junction bases left unmatched: 5. From germline, CDR1 is ENHRY and CDR2 SYGVKD. The CDR3 runs to 15 residues. The CDR3 coding sequence is TGTGCCATCAGTGAGTCGACAGGGGGCATAGGTGAAGCTTTCTTT. It codes for CAISESTGGIGEAFF.

The V call is TRBV13, the J call TRBJ1-1; 7 bases are shared with TRBD1. J was trimmed by 1 base and V by 3 bases; bases with no gene match: 2. The V gene's germline CDR1 is PRHDT and CDR2 FYEKMQ (reference sequence). The CDR3 is made up of 14 amino acids. CDR3 sequence reads: CASSLNRGNTEAFF. In DNA form, the CDR3 reads TGTGCCAGCAGCTTGAACAGGGGGAACACTGAAGCTTTCTTT.

The chain is built from TRBV11-1 and TRBJ2-7, with 7 bases matching TRBD1. The V gene end was trimmed by 5 bases and the J gene end by 6 bases; junction bases not matched to a gene: 19. The CDR3 runs 17 residues. The germline CDR1 and CDR2 sequences are SGHAT and FQDESV (reference sequence). CDR3 nucleotides: TGTGCCAGCAGCGCCCCGTCTTCCACAGGGGTAACTGTCGAGCAGTACTTC. Translated, it gives CASSAPSSTGVTVEQYF.

This clone was detected once. This chain uses TRBV6-6 with TRBJ2-5, with D perhaps matching TRBD2 (5 bases). The CDR3 runs to 11 residues. Germline V CDR1 and CDR2: MNHNY, SVGAGI (reference sequence). V was trimmed by 7 bases and J by 7 bases, leaving 10 bases between them. CDR3: CASTSGGTQYF. The DNA for the CDR3 is TGTGCCAGCACCTCCGGAGGGACCCAGTACTTC.

This chain links TRBV7-9 with TRBJ1-2, with D uncertain. V was pared by 5 bases and J by 10 bases, with 11 bases between. The germline V gene has CDR1 SEHNR and CDR2 FQNEAQ (reference sequence). The CDR3 is made up of 11 amino acids. The chain's CDR3 is CASSLALDYTF. As DNA, the CDR3 is TGTGCCAGCAGCCTCGCCCTAGACTACACCTTC.

The V gene is TRBV5-6, the J gene TRBJ1-2; no clear D. Germline CDR1 SGHDT, CDR2 YYEEEE. The germline V and J ends were trimmed by 4 bases and 6 bases, with 10 bases remaining between them. CDR3 length: 12 residues. The CDR3 here is CASSPRSNGYTF. CDR3 bases: TGTGCCAGCAGCCCCCGGAGTAATGGCTACACCTTC.

The V call is TRBV18, the J call TRBJ1-2; 10 bases map to TRBD1. The ends lost 4 bases at V and 8 bases at J; junction bases unmatched: 10. Germline assignment: CDR1 KGHSH and CDR2 LQKENI. The CDR3 covers 15 residues. The CDR3 loop reads CASSLTPGQGQGYTF. In nucleotides, the CDR3 is TGTGCCAGCTCACTCACCCCGGGACAGGGGCAAGGCTACACCTTC.

This sequence joins TRBV10-3 and TRBJ2-7, with TRBD1 identical over 8 bases. V lost 6 bases and J lost 5; bases outside the gene matches: 6. The CDR3 loop spans 13 amino acids. Looked up from germline, CDR1 is ENHRY and CDR2 is SYGVKD. The CDR3 loop reads CAIRETGDHEQYF. The CDR3 bases are TGTGCCATCAGGGAGACAGGGGACCACGAGCAGTACTTC.

The chain carries TRBV5-6 and TRBJ1-2; D uncertain. Trimming pared 1 base from V and 5 bases from J, leaving 12 bases between. From germline, CDR1 is SGHDT and CDR2 YYEEEE. CDR3 length: 14 amino acids. The CDR3: CASSLQSSDYGYTF. The CDR3, as DNA: TGTGCCAGCAGCTTGCAGTCATCAGATTATGGCTACACCTTC.